Shown below are 21 T cell receptor beta chains from a single sample sequenced in a study of neurological immune-mediated disorders. Via MiXCR, TCRdb re-called the 5' RACE reads, giving one row per CDR3 protein. The sample consists of around 130,000 distinct CDR3 sequences, roughly 3.2% of them appearing once. Sequencing was performed on PBMCs. These receptors were taken from a woman younger than 45 with multiple sclerosis.

This clonotype was detected a few times. The chain recombines TRBV6-6 with TRBJ1-1, with D possibly being TRBD1 (6 bases). V gave up 6 bases and J gave up 1 base, with 12 bases separating them. This CDR3 region has 14 residues. Germline CDR1 is MNHNY and CDR2 is SVGAGI (reference sequence). The CDR3 sequence is CASRTGGENTEAFF. The CDR3 DNA follows: TGTGCCAGCAGGACGGGGGGCGAGAACACTGAAGCTTTCTTT.

This clonotype was seen ten or more times. V usage is TRBV7-2 and J usage is TRBJ1-1, with D unresolved. CDR3 size: 14 residues. The germline V and J ends were trimmed by 5 bases and 1 base, with 11 bases remaining between them. Germline CDR1 and CDR2: SGHTA and FQGNSA. The CDR3 DNA is TGTGCCAGCAGCATTGATTGGGGGAACACTGAAGCTTTCTTT. This sequence encodes CASSIDWGNTEAFF.

The table lists this clonotype with many counts. The chain uses TRBV6-5 and TRBJ1-6; D is undetermined. Germline CDR1 and CDR2: MNHEY and SVGAGI. CDR3 size: 15 residues. Trimming pared 2 bases from V and 7 bases from J, leaving 12 bases between. The CDR3: CASSYRWGGNSPLHF. CDR3 in DNA: TGTGCCAGCAGTTACCGATGGGGTGGGAATTCACCCCTCCACTTT.

As to this clonotype: A read error may explain this, as a much larger clone is one base away. The genes are TRBV2 and TRBJ2-7; D not certain. The CDR3 has 16 amino acids. Germline lookup yields CDR1 SNHLY and CDR2 FYNNEI. The ends were cut back, 6 bases at V and 2 bases at J, with 20 bases in the middle. DNA for the CDR3: TGTGCCAGCAGGAAACACTTTGGACGGGCCCCCTACGAGCAGTACTTC. Its translation: CASRKHFGRAPYEQYF.

This clonotype was seen repeatedly, ten times or more. The chain uses TRBV3-1 and TRBJ2-1; D may be TRBD1 or TRBD2 (5 bases each). Trimming shortened V by 4 bases and J by 7 bases, and 20 bases separated the two germline ends. The CDR3 length is 16 residues. Germline V gives CDR1 LGHDT, CDR2 YNNKEL (reference sequence). The CDR3 DNA reads TGTGCCAGCAGCCCGAGGGGCGGGTGGACTGGGAATGAGCAGTTCTTC. Protein product: CASSPRGGWTGNEQFF.

This clonotype came up many times. The chain links TRBV5-6 to TRBJ1-5; D remains ambiguous. Germline V gives CDR1 SGHDT, CDR2 YYEEEE. The CDR3 sequence is 15 residues long. V shed 5 bases and J shed 1 base, with 13 bases lying between them. The CDR3 reads CASSSNEMSNQPQHF. The CDR3 nucleotides are TGTGCCAGCAGTTCAAACGAAATGAGCAATCAGCCCCAGCATTTT.

This clonotype was seen at least ten times. V gene TRBV12-3 or TRBV12-4 combines with J gene TRBJ2-1; no clear D. The CDR3 has 15 residues. Trimming took off 7 bases at V and 5 bases at J, with 18 bases between the two ends. The CDR3 sequence: CASTNLLGFDNEQFF. CDR3 sequence (DNA): TGTGCCAGCACCAATCTCCTAGGGTTCGACAATGAGCAGTTCTTC.

This clonotype was counted many times. The chain employs TRBV5-1 and TRBJ1-2; no reliable D call. Trimming left V 4 bases short and J 8 bases short, with 15 bases between. The CDR3 sequence is 13 residues long. Germline CDR1 is SGHRS and CDR2 is YFSETQ. The CDR3 here is CASSAEPWRGYTF. In DNA, the CDR3 is TGCGCCAGCAGCGCCGAACCATGGCGGGGCTACACCTTC. Drawing the rest from reference TRBV5-1 and TRBJ1-2, the complete variable domain is KAGVTQTPRYLIKTRGQQVTLSCSPISGHRSVSWYQQTPGQGLQFLFEYFSETQRNKGNFPGRFSGRQFSNSRSEMNVSTLELGDSALYLCASSAEPWRGYTFGSGTRLTVV.

This clonotype was recorded at least ten times. The chain has TRBV10-3 and TRBJ2-7, with 8 bases lining up with TRBD1. V lost 6 bases and J lost 8; bases outside the gene matches: 12. The V gene's germline CDR1 is ENHRY and CDR2 SYGVKD. The CDR3 has 14 amino acids. DNA for the CDR3: TGTGCCATCAGGAAGGACAGGGAATCCCACCAGCAGTACTTC. It codes for CAIRKDRESHQQYF.

This clonotype was detected ten times or more. The chain employs TRBV5-1 and TRBJ1-4; no definite D call. This CDR3 has 12 amino acids. Trimming took 0 bases from V and 7 from J, leaving 4 bases between them. Germline loops: CDR1 SGHRS, CDR2 YFSETQ. The DNA for the CDR3 is TGCGCCAGCAGCTTGGATTTTGAAAAACTGTTTTTT. Its protein product is CASSLDFEKLFF.

This clonotype came up many times. V and J are TRBV20-1 and TRBJ2-1, with TRBD2 as a possible D gene (5 bases). The CDR3 is 14 amino acids. Germline V gene sequence: CDR1 DFQATT, CDR2 SNEGSKA (reference sequence). Trimming pared 5 bases from V and 2 bases from J, leaving 13 bases between. The CDR3 DNA is TGCAGTGCTGCCTTGTTGCGGGCCTACAATGAGCAGTTCTTC. Amino acids: CSAALLRAYNEQFF.

With respect to this clonotype: Being one base from a much bigger clone, this may be a read error. The rearrangement joins TRBV20-1 to TRBJ2-2; 7 nucleotides agree with TRBD2. J gave up 9 bases and V 5 bases, and 27 bases lay outside the gene matches. The CDR3 runs 19 residues. Looked up from germline, CDR1 is DFQATT and CDR2 is SNEGSKA (reference sequence). The DNA of the CDR3 is TGCAGTGCTCGCCCCCCTGGGGCGGGAGCCCCTGCGGGTACCTGGGAGCTGTTTTTT. This translates into CSARPPGAGAPAGTWELFF.

By sample share, this clonotype is medium-sized. The V call is TRBV20-1, the J call TRBJ1-1; D unclear. The V end lost 1 base, the J end lost 3 bases, and 6 bases lay between the germline ends. Germline-derived CDR1 and CDR2 are DFQATT and SNEGSKA (reference sequence). The CDR3 loop spans 12 amino acids. In DNA form, the CDR3 reads TGCAGTGCTAGAGGAAGGGACACTGAAGCTTTCTTT. Its translation: CSARGRDTEAFF.

This clonotype was recorded many times. This chain uses TRBV6-5 with TRBJ2-5; D is unclear. In germline, CDR1 is MNHEY, CDR2 SVGAGI. This CDR3 spans 13 amino acids. V lost 7 bases and J lost 1, with 10 bases in between. CDR3 sequence (DNA): TGTGCCAGCAAGAGAGGCAGCCAAGAGACCCAGTACTTC. This sequence encodes CASKRGSQETQYF.

This clonotype appeared many times. The chain employs TRBV12-3 or TRBV12-4 and TRBJ2-7; D may be TRBD2 (7 bases). The CDR3 sequence is 14 residues long. Trimming left V 3 bases short and J 5 bases short, with 14 bases between. The CDR3 region has the DNA TGTGCCAGCAGTTTGGGGGGGCCAGGGAACGAGCAGTACTTC. Translated, it gives CASSLGGPGNEQYF.

This clonotype was picked up many times. This sequence joins TRBV6-6 and TRBJ2-1, with 9 bases fitting TRBD2. The CDR3 totals 14 residues. Losses at the gene ends were 6 bases for V and 5 bases for J; bases not matched to a gene: 5. Germline CDR1 MNHNY, CDR2 SVGAGI (reference sequence). The CDR3 loop is CASRGGRGNNEQFF. The CDR3 DNA is TGTGCCAGCAGGGGCGGGAGGGGGAACAATGAGCAGTTCTTC.

The table lists this clonotype with many counts. CDR3 nucleotides: TGTGCCTGGAGTGTAGGAGGGCCCGGGGAGCTGTTTTTT. Its translation is CAWSVGGPGELFF. This chain links TRBV30 with TRBJ2-2, with D perhaps TRBD2 (6 bases). V was trimmed by 0 bases and J by 6 bases, leaving 8 bases between them. CDR3 length: 13 amino acids. CDR1 is GTSNPN, CDR2 SVGIG, per germline (reference sequence). Filled out from reference TRBV30 and TRBJ2-2, the complete variable domain reads SQTIHQWPATLVQPVGSPLSLECTVEGTSNPNLYWYRQAAGRGLQLLFYSVGIGQISSEVPQNLSASRPQDRQFILSSKKLLLSDSGFYLCAWSVGGPGELFFGEGSRLTVL.

In this sample, this clonotype turned up many times. V usage is TRBV20-1 and J usage is TRBJ2-7, with 10 bases aligning to TRBD2. V lost 0 bases, J lost 5 bases, and 7 bases stayed unmatched. This CDR3 is built from 15 residues. CDR1 and CDR2 from the germline V gene are DFQATT and SNEGSKA (reference sequence). The CDR3 sequence: CSARDLLAGDHEQYF. CDR3 DNA: TGCAGTGCTAGAGATCTGCTAGCGGGAGATCACGAGCAGTACTTC.

This clonotype was picked up many times. The gene calls are TRBV5-1 and TRBJ2-3; TRBD1 matches 12 bases. From germline, CDR1 is SGHRS and CDR2 YFSETQ. There are 15 residues in the CDR3. With V trimmed by 0 bases and J by 7 bases, 3 bases remained unmatched. In DNA, the CDR3 is TGCGCCAGCAGCTTGGTCGGGACAGGGGGCAATACGCAGTATTTT. Its protein is CASSLVGTGGNTQYF.

This clonotype was seen ten or more times. The chain employs TRBV12-3 or TRBV12-4 and TRBJ2-3; 7 bases match TRBD2. The CDR3 sequence is 14 residues long. Unmatched junction bases numbered 4, after V lost 3 bases and J lost 4 bases. The CDR3 protein is CASSFGGSADTQYF. Here the CDR3 DNA reads TGTGCCAGCAGTTTCGGCGGGAGTGCAGATACGCAGTATTTT.

This clonotype was observed many times. The rearrangement links TRBV5-1 to TRBJ2-3, with D perhaps TRBD1 (6 bases). Trimming left V 3 bases short and J 6 bases short, with 26 bases between. In germline, CDR1 is SGHRS, CDR2 YFSETQ. The CDR3 sequence is 18 residues long. CDR3 region: CASSSLPPTGLSRDTQYF. DNA of the CDR3: TGCGCCAGCAGCTCCCTTCCCCCGACAGGCTTATCGAGGGATACGCAGTATTTT.